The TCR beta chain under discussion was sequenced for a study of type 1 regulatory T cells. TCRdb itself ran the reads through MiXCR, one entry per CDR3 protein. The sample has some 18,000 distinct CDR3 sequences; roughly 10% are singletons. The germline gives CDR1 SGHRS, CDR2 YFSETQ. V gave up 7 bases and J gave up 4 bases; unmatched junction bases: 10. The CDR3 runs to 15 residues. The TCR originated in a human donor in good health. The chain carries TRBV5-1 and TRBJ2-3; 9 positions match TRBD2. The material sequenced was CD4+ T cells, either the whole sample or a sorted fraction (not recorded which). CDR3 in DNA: TGCGCCAGCGGTTCGGCGGGAGGGAGCGCAGATACGCAGTATTTT. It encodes CASGSAGGSADTQYF.